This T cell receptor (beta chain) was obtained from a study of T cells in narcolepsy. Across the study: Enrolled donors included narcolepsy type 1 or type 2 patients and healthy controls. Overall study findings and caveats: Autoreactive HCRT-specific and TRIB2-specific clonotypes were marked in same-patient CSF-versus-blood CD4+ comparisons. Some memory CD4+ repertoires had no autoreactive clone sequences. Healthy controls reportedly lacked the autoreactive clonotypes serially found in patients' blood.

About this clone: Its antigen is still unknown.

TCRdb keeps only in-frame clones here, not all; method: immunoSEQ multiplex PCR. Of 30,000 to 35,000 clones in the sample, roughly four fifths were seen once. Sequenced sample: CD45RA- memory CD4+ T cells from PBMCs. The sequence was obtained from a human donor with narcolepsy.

This CDR3 is CASSPDSVPGNTIYF. The CDR3 DNA sequence: TGTGCCAGCAGCCCGGACAGCGTCCCTGGAAACACCATATATTTT. V and J are TRBV11-2 and TRBJ1-3; tentative D call: TRBD1 (6 bases). Trimming stripped 5 bases from V and 2 bases from J, with 13 bases between. CDR1 and CDR2 from the germline V gene are SGHAT and FQNNGV. The length of the CDR3 is 15 residues.